This TCR beta chain originates from a study of Graves' ophthalmopathy and Graves' hyperthyroidism (dated by TCRdb to between 2017 and 2018). In terms of the full investigation: Peripheral blood was collected before any treatment was given, at the time of initial diagnosis. To tell Graves' ophthalmopathy apart from Graves' hyperthyroidism, and to predict which patients would progress to ophthalmopathy, the study relied on TCR beta repertoire signatures. In total, approximately 130 blood samples were TCR-sequenced: under 45 ophthalmopathy, approximately 80 hyperthyroidism and about 17 hyperthyroidism-to-ophthalmopathy patients. To explore V-J signatures that separate ophthalmopathy from hyperthyroidism, a discovery set of about a hundred patients was enrolled, consisting of 40 to 45 with ophthalmopathy and under 65 with stable hyperthyroidism. An independent validation cohort comprised 18 hyperthyroidism patients and some 16 patients who later progressed from hyperthyroidism to ophthalmopathy. In five to seven hyperthyroidism patients, the T-cell repertoire of thyroid tissue was compared with the T-cell repertoire of blood. Following sample collection, hyperthyroidism patients were given methimazole at a starting dose of 30 mg daily, and ophthalmopathy patients were given high-dose intravenous methylprednisolone. Results the study describes overall, beyond this receptor: In cross-validation, the 13-signature model distinguished ophthalmopathy from stable hyperthyroidism with approximately 88% sensitivity and around 81% specificity, and in the test set the corresponding values were about 80% and 75%. In validation, the model predicted ophthalmopathy progression with 70.59% sensitivity and roughly 72% specificity; 12 predicted patients were CT-confirmed with GO in a median of approximately 6.5 months. Most expanded thyroid clonotypes with a frequency above 0.001 also appeared in blood, which suggests that blood repertoires may reflect the immune response in the thyroid. No statistical method was used to set the sample size in advance, and the investigators knew which group each participant was assigned to.

CDR1 and CDR2 are drawn from the germline V gene (reference sequence): DFQATT, SNEGSKA. V trim: 0 bases; J trim: 6 bases; unmatched bases: 17. Inclusive of the bounding cysteine and phenylalanine, the CDR3 is 17 residues long. Only CDR3 DNA is held: 51 bases, read in frame from base 1. This clonotype was counted at least ten times. Its antigen remains undetermined. Nothing much larger sits one base from this clone, and base qualities are not available. Hyperthyroidism was considered stable if no progression to ophthalmopathy occurred within 18 months of follow-up. Hyperthyroidism patients were newly diagnosed, with disease duration under 2 months, and aged 18 to 65 years. Patients with other autoimmune diseases, uncontrolled infections, pregnancy or lactation were excluded. Diagnosis relied on clinical symptoms, serum thyroxine, TRAb, thyroid ultrasound and orbital computed tomography. Using Ficoll-Paque density gradient centrifugation, PBMCs were isolated from about 9.4 ml of fresh peripheral blood. Total RNA was extracted with Trizol reagent and quality-checked on an Agilent 2100 Bioanalyzer.

TCR beta CDR3 regions were amplified from RNA transcripts for repertoire sequencing. The first round was an RT-PCR using HTBI primers with the Qiagen OneStep RT-PCR kit, and this first round was followed by a second-round multiplex PCR, then size selection and purification. The libraries underwent paired-end sequencing with 100 bp reads on an Illumina HiSeq2000. On the authors' methods: SOAPnuke was used for read processing, and reads with adapters, uncalled bases, a mean Phred below 15, or no exact constant-primer or identifier match were discarded. COPE v1.2.5 was used to merge high-quality paired reads. Each unique nucleotide sequence was defined as a clonotype, and clonotypes were aligned to IMGT TRB V, D and J references with MiTCR v1.1. The analysis was limited to V-J combinations with a frequency above 0.0001, which together covered roughly 99% of repertoires. For each V-J combination, a TCR clonal expansion and chaos score was defined as the ratio of F50 clonal expansion to chaos observed in the TCRdist matrix. Welch's t-statistics and random forest were used to reduce the features to approximately 13 V-J combinations, which were then used as input to a naive Bayes classifier. The Morisita-Horn index was used to measure how similar the thyroid and blood repertoires were. TCRdb reprocessed the public reads (quality trimming at Q25 with fastp, clone calling with MiXCR) and kept in-frame beta chains. Rows matching on CDR3 protein sequence are summarized as one entry with the most common DNA and genes. The V and J calls follow TCRdb's processing rather than the paper's. For this sample there are tens of thousands of distinct CDR3 sequences; about 50% appear just once. Approximately 27% of the sample comes from the top ten.

The receptor chain draws on TRBV20-1 and TRBJ2-7; 7 bases in the middle match TRBD1. The sequenced sample was peripheral blood. The sequence was collected from an adult woman with stable Graves' hyperthyroidism. The DNA sequence follows: TGCAGTGCTAGAGACACAATAGCCTACCGGGACAGAGTCGAGCAGTACTTC. Translation gives CSARDTIAYRDRVEQYF.